Below, one T cell receptor beta chain is given with its context. This receptor's antigen is unknown. No quality values exist for individual bases; no much larger clone is one base distant. From cysteine to phenylalanine, the CDR3 is 16 amino acids long. Only the CDR3 DNA is retained, 48 bases long and in frame from the first base. Trimming takes 0 bases off V and 6 bases off J; junction bases not matched to a gene: 10. From a lookup of the germline V gene, CDR1 and CDR2 are LGHNA and YNFKEQ. TCRbeta CDR3 regions were amplified from genomic DNA using the immunoSEQ Assay, a bias-controlled multiplex PCR. The study's own analysis went as follows. Nucleated cell counts per sample were estimated from amplification of reference gene primers within the assay. To quantify the absolute abundance of each unique TCRbeta CDR3 rearrangement, sequence reads were collapsed and filtered. Productive Simpson clonality was computed per sample as the square root of Simpson's diversity index over productive rearrangements. Not all clones reach the TCRdb copy of this immuneACCESS table, which keeps in-frame sequences only. Checked studies attribute under half of the gap to unresolved V genes and leave the rest unexplained. V and J calls and clone size follow that table, whereas D and trimming were derived from the DNA. The sample has tens of thousands of clones on record, 80% of them singletons. Of the sample, 19% is held by the ten largest clones.

Each collaborating institution followed its own protocols to collect whole blood in K2EDTA tubes. Collaborator samples were shipped for TCRbeta analysis as frozen whole blood, isolated PBMCs, or DNA extracted from either sample type. These data come from a study of blood T cell repertoires in COVID-19 (TCRdb year 2020). Notes on the research overall: Samples from collaborators originated in the United States, Italy and Spain and spanned both the acute and convalescent phases of COVID-19. HLA class I and class II types, where available, came from metadata supplied by the sample provider rather than from assay-based typing. The prospective study material was composed of cDNA or gDNA derived from T cells, B-cell-depleted T cells, or PBMCs. The repertoires were released in a freely available public database meant as a resource for research on the immune response to SARS-CoV-2. Deeply sampled blood TCRbeta repertoires from subjects exposed to, actively infected with, or recovered from COVID-19 were included in the dataset. A de-identified subject ID, COVID-19 status, age in years and sex were almost always included in the sample metadata. The samples were drawn from two sources: the first 160 participants of the ongoing ImmuneRACE study, and some 1,300 subjects contributed by 6 global collaborators. Beyond this particular receptor, the publication reports: The amount of clinical and demographic metadata varied by source and participant and was provided uncurated.

What was sequenced was peripheral blood. The clonotype comes from a human donor in a cohort sampled during active COVID-19. In this chain, TRBV4-2 is recombined with TRBJ2-7; 8 nucleotides in the junction match TRBD1. CDR3 protein: CASSQDGSGGISEQYF. The DNA is TGTGCCAGCAGCCAAGACGGGTCAGGGGGCATAAGCGAGCAGTACTTC.